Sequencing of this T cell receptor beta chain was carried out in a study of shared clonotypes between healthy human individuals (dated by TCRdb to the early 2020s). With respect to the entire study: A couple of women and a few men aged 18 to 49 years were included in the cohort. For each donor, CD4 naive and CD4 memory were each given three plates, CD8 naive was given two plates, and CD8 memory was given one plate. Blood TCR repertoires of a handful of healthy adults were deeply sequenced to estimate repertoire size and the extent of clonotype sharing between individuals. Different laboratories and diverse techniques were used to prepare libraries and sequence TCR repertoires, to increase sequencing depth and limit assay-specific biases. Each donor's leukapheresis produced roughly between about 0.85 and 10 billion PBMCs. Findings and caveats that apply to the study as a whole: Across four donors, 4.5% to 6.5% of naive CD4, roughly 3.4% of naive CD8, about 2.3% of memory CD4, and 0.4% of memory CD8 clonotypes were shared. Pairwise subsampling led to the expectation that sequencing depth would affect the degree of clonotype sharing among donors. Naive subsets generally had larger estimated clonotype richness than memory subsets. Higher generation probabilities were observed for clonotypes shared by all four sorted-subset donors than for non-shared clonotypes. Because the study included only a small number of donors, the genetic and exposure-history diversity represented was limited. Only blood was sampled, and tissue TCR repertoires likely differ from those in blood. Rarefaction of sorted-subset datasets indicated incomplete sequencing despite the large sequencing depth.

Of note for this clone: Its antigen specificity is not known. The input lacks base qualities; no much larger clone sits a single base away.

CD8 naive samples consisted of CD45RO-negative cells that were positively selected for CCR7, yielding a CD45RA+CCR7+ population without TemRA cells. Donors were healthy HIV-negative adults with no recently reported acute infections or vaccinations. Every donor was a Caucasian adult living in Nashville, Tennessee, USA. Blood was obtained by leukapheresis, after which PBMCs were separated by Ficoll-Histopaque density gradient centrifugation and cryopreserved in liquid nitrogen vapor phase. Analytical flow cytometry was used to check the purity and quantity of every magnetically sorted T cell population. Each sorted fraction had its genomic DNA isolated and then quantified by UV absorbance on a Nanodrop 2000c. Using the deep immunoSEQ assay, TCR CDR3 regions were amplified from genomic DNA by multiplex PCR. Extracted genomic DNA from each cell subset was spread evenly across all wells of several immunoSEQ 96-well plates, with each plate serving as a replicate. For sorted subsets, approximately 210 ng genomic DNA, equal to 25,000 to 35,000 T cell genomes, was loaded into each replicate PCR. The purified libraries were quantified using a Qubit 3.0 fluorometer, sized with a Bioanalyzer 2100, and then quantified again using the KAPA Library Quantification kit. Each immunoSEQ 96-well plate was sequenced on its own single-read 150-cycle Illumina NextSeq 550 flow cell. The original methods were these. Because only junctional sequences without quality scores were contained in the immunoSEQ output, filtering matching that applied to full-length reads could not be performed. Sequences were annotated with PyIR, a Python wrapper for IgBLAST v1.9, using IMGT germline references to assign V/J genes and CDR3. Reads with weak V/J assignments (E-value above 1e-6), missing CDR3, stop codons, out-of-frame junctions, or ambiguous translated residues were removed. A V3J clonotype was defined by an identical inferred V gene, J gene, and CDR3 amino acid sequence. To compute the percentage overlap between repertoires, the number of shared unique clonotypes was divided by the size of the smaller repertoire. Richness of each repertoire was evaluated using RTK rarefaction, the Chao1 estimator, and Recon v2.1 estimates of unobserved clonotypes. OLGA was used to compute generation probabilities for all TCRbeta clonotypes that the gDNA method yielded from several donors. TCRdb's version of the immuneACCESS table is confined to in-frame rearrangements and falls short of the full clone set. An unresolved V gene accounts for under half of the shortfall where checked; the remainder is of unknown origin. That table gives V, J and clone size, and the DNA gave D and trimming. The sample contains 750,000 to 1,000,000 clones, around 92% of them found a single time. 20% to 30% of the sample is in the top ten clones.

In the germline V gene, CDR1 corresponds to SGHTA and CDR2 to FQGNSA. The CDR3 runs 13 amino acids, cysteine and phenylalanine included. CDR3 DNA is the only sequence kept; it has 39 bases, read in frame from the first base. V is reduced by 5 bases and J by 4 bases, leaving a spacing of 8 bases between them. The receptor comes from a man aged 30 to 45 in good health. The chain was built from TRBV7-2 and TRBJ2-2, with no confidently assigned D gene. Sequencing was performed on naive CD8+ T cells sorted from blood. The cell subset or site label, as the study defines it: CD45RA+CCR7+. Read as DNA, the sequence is TGTGCCAGCAGCCGGAGTTCCACCGGGGAGCTGTTTTTT. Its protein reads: CASSRSSTGELFF.